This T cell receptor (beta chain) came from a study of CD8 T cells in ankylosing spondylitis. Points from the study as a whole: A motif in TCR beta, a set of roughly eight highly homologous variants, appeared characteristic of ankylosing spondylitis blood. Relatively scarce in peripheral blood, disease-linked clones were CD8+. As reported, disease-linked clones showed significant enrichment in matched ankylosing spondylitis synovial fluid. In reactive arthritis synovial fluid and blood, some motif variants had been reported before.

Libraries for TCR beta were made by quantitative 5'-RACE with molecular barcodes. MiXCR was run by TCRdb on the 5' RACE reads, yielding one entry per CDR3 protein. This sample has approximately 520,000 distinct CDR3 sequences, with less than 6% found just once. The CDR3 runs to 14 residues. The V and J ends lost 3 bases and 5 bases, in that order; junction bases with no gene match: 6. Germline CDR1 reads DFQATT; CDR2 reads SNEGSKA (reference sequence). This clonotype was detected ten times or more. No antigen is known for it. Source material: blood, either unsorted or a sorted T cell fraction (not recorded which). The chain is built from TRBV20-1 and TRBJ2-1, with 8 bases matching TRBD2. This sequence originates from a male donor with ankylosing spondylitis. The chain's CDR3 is CSASKREPHNEQFF. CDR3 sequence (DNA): TGCAGTGCTAGCAAGCGGGAGCCCCACAATGAGCAGTTCTTC.